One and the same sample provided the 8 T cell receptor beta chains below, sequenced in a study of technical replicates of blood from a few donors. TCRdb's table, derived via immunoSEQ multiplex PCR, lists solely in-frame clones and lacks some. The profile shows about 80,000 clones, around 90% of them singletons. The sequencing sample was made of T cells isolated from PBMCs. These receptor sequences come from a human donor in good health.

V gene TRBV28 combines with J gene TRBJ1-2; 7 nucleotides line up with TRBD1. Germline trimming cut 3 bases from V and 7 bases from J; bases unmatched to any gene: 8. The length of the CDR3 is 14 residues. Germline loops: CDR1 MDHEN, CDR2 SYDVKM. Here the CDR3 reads CASSFFDRASGYTF. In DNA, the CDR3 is TGTGCCAGCAGTTTTTTCGACAGGGCGTCTGGCTACACCTTC.

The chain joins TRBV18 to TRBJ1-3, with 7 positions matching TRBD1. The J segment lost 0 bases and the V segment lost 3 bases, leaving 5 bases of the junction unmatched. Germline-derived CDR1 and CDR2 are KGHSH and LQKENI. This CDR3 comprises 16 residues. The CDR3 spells CASSPDRPSSGNTIYF. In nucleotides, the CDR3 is TGTGCCAGCTCACCGGACAGGCCGAGCTCTGGAAACACCATATATTTT.

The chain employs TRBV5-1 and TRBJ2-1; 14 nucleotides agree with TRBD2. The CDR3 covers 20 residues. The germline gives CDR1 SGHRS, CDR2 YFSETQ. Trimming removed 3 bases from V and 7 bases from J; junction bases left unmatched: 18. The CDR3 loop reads CASSYYPGLAGAEVWNEQFF. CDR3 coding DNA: TGCGCCAGCAGCTATTACCCGGGACTAGCGGGAGCAGAGGTGTGGAATGAGCAGTTCTTC. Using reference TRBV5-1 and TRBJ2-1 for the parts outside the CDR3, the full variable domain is KAGVTQTPRYLIKTRGQQVTLSCSPISGHRSVSWYQQTPGQGLQFLFEYFSETQRNKGNFPGRFSGRQFSNSRSEMNVSTLELGDSALYLCASSYYPGLAGAEVWNEQFFGPGTRLTVL.

CDR3 nucleotide sequence: TGTGCCAGCAGCTTAATGGGGGCCGCTGAAGCTTTCTTT. Amino acid sequence: CASSLMGAAEAFF. This chain uses TRBV7-3 with TRBJ1-1, with D possibly being TRBD1 (6 bases). The CDR3 runs 13 residues. Germline V gives CDR1 SGHTA, CDR2 FQGTGA. Trimming removed 1 base from V and 6 bases from J, with 9 bases in between.

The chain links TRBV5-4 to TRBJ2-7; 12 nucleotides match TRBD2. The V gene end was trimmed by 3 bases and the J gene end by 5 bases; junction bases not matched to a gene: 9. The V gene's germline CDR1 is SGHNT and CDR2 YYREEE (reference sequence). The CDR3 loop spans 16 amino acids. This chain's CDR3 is CASSSGTSGLYHEQYF. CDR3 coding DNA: TGTGCCAGCAGCTCCGGGACTAGCGGGCTTTACCACGAGCAGTACTTC.

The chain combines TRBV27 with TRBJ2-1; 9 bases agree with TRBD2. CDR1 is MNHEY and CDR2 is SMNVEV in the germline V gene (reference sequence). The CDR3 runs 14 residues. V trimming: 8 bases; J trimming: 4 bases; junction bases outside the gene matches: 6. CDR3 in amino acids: CASGVAGGYNEQFF. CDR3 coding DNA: TGTGCCAGCGGGGTCGCGGGAGGGTACAATGAGCAGTTCTTC.

Here the CDR3 reads CASSQWEEKRGAKAGNTIYF. The CDR3 DNA follows: TGCGCCAGCAGTCAATGGGAAGAAAAACGCGGGGCGAAGGCAGGAAACACCATATATTTT. This sequence joins TRBV23-1 and TRBJ1-3; TRBD1 might be the D (5 bases). TRBV23-1 is filed as an ORF, its function uncertain. The CDR3 is 20 amino acids. Trimming shortened V by 1 base and J by 4 bases, and 26 bases separated the two germline ends.

CDR3 nucleotides: TGTGCCAGTAAGCCACTATCGGGAACTGAAGCTTTCTTT. It specifies CASKPLSGTEAFF. The chain recombines TRBV19 with TRBJ1-1; D remains ambiguous. V lost 7 bases and J lost 5, with 14 bases in between. The CDR3 is 13 amino acids. Germline loops: CDR1 LNHDA, CDR2 SQIVND (reference sequence).